This T cell receptor beta chain was documented in a study of PD-1 blockade in mismatch repair-deficient tumors. Background on the study: Enrolled about 2012-2016, patients had progressing, pretreated mismatch repair-deficient cancers of 12 to 13 types. Study-level results: After pembrolizumab, tumor-resident clones rose rapidly, then generally contracted before radiologic responses.

The CDR3 runs to 16 residues. Trimming pared 6 bases from V and 5 bases from J, leaving 23 bases between. Germline values: CDR1 MNHEY, CDR2 SMNVEV (reference sequence). Concerning this clone: Its antigen is unidentified.

Measured with immunoSEQ multiplex PCR; TCRdb has only the in-frame clones, and not every one. The profile shows some 120,000 clones, almost 90% of them singletons. All patients were mismatch repair deficient, assessed by either PCR or immunohistochemistry. TCRs were sequenced from a few patients responding to pembrolizumab. The clonotype comes from an adult with mismatch repair-deficient cancer. This chain connects TRBV27 to TRBJ2-7, with TRBD1 as a possible D gene (6 bases). This sample comprised peripheral blood, obtained approximately 73 weeks after starting pembrolizumab. CDR3 residues: CASSSLRQASWDEQYF. CDR3 coding DNA: TGTGCCAGCAGCTCACTAAGACAGGCGAGCTGGGACGAGCAGTACTTC.